What follows describes a single T cell receptor (beta chain). Original methodology: Nucleated cell number was recorded as an estimate derived from reference gene primer amplification. TCRdb's copy holds only in-frame clones and misses some; the assay was immunoSEQ multiplex PCR. The D gene and trimming were derived from the DNA, and the V and J assignments and clone size from that table. The data show over 90,000 clones, 70% to 90% seen once. CDR1 and CDR2 (germline): LNHDA, SQIVND (reference sequence). Trimming removed 7 bases from V and 4 bases from J; junction bases left unmatched: 5. The CDR3 is made up of 13 amino acids. The data were obtained in a study of blood T cell repertoires in COVID-19. Study-wide context: The United States, Italy and Spain provided the acute and convalescent COVID-19 samples. Nucleic acid was either cDNA or gDNA, and it came from T cells, B-cell-depleted T cells, or PBMCs.

Material: peripheral blood. This receptor was taken from a man aged 50-59 years with active COVID-19. The V call is TRBV19, the J call TRBJ1-1; 8 nucleotides agree with TRBD1. This CDR3 is CASIRQGLTEAFF. The CDR3 DNA reads TGTGCCAGTATTCGACAGGGGCTCACTGAAGCTTTCTTT. The full variable domain, completed using reference TRBV19 and TRBJ1-1, is DGGITQSPKYLFRKEGQNVTLSCEQNLNHDAMYWYRQDPGQGLRLIYYSQIVNDFQKGDIAEGYSVSREKKESFPLTVTSAQKNPTAFYLCASIRQGLTEAFFGQGTRLTVV.